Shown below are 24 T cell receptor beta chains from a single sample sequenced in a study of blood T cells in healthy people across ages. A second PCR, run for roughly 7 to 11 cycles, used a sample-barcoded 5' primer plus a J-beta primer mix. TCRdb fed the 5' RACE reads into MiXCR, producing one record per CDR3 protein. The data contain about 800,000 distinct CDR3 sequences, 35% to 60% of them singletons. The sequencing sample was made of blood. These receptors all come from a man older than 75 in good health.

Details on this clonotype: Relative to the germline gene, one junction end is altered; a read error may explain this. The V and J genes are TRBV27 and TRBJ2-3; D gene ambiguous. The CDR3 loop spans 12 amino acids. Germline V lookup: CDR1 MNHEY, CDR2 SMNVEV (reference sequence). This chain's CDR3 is CVSIGSTDTQYF. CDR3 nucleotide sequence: TGTGTCAGCATCGGGAGCACAGATACGCAGTATTTT.

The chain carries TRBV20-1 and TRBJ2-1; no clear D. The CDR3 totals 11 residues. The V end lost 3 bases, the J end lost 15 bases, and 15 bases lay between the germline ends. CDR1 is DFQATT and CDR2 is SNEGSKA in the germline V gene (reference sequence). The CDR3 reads CSASDIPLGFF. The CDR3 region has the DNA TGCAGTGCTAGCGACATCCCCCTTGGGTTCTTC.

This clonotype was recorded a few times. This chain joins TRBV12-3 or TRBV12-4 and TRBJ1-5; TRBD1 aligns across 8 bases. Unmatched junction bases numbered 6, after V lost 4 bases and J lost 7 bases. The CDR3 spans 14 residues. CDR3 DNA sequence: TGTGCCAGCAGTTCCTGGGACAGGAAGCAGCCCCAGCATTTT. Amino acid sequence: CASSSWDRKQPQHF.

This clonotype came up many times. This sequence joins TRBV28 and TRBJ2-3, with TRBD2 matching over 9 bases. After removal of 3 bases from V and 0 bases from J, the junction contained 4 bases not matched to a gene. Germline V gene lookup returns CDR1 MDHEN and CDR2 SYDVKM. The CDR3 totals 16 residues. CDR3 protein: CASSFSSGGSTDTQYF. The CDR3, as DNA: TGTGCCAGCAGTTTTAGTAGCGGGGGCAGCACAGATACGCAGTATTTT.

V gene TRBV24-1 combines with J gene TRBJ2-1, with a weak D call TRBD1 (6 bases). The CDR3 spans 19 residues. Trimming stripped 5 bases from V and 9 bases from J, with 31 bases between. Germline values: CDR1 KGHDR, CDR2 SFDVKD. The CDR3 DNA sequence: TGTGCCACCAGTGGCTCTACAGGGATCCCAGACAAGGTTAACGCTGAGCAGTTCTTC. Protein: CATSGSTGIPDKVNAEQFF.

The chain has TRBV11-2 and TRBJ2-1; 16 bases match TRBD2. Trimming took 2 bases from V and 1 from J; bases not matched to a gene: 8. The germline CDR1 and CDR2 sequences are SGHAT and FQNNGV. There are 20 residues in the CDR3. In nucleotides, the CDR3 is TGTGCCAGCAGCTTACAGTTTGGGACTAGCGGGAGGGGGTCCTACAATGAGCAGTTCTTC. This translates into CASSLQFGTSGRGSYNEQFF. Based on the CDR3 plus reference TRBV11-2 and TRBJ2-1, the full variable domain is EAGVAQSPRYKIIEKRQSVAFWCNPISGHATLYWYQQILGQGPKLLIQFQNNGVVDDSQLPKDRFSAERLKGVDSTLKIQPAKLEDSAVYLCASSLQFGTSGRGSYNEQFFGPGTRLTVL.

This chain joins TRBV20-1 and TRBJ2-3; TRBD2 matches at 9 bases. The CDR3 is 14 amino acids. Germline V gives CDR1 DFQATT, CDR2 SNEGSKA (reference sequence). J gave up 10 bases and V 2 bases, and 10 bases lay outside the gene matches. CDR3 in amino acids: CSARIGVAGDSQYF. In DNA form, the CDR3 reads TGCAGTGCTAGAATTGGAGTAGCGGGGGACTCGCAGTATTTT.

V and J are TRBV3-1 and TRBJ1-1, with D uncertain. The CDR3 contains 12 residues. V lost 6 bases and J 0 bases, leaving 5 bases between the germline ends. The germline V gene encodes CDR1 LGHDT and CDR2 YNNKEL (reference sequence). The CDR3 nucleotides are TGTGCCAGCAGTTCGGTGAACACTGAAGCTTTCTTT. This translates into CASSSVNTEAFF.

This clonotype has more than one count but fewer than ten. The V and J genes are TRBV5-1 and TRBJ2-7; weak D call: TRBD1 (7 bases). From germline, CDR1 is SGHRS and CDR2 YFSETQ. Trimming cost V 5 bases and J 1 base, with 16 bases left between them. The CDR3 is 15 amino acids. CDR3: CASSWGDSGSYEQYF. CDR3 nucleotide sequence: TGCGCCAGCAGTTGGGGGGACAGCGGGTCCTACGAGCAGTACTTC.

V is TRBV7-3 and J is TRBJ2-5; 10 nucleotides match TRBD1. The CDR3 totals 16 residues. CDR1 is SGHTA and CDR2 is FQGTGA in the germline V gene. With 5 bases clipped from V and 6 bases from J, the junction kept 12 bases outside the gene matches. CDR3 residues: CASSQLGQGYLKTQYF. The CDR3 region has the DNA TGTGCCAGCAGCCAACTGGGACAGGGGTACTTGAAGACCCAGTACTTC. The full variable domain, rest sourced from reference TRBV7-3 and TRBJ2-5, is GAGVSQTPSNKVTEKGKYVELRCDPISGHTALYWYRQSLGQGPEFLIYFQGTGAADDSGLPNDRFFAVRPEGSVSTLKIQRTERGDSAVYLCASSQLGQGYLKTQYFGPGTRLLVL.

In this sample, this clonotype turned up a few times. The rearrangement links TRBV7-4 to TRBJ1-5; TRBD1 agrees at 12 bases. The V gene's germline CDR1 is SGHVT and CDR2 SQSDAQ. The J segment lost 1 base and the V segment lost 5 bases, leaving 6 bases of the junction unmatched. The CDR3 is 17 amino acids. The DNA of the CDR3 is TGTGCCAGCAGCCCCGGGACAGGGGGCGCGAGCAATCAGCCCCAGCATTTT. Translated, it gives CASSPGTGGASNQPQHF.

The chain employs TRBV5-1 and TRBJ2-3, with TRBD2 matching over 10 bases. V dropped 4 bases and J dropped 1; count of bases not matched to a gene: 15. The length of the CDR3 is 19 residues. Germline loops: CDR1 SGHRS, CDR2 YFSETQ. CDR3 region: CASSNTRLAGTSRTDTQYF. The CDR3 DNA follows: TGCGCCAGCAGCAACACACGACTAGCGGGCACCAGTCGCACAGATACGCAGTATTTT.

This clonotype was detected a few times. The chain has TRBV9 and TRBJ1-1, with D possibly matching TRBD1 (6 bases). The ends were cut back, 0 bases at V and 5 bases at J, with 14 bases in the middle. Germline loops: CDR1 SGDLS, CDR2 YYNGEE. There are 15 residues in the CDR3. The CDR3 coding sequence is TGTGCCAGCAGCGTAGAGGGGGGCGGGTTTACTGAAGCTTTCTTT. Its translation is CASSVEGGGFTEAFF.

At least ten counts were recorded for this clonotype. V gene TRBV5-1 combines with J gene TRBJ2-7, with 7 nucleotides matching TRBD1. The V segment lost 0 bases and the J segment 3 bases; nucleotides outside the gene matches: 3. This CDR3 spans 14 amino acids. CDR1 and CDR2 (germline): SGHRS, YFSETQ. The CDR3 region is CASSLGGGGYEQYF. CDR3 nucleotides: TGCGCCAGCAGCTTGGGAGGGGGCGGCTACGAGCAGTACTTC.

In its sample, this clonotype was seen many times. CDR3 in DNA: TGTGCCAGCAGCTCGGGACAGCTTGGGGCCAACGTCCTGACTTTC. It is translated as CASSSGQLGANVLTF. V and J are TRBV7-9 and TRBJ2-6; 7 bases are shared with TRBD1. The CDR3 loop spans 15 amino acids. Looked up from germline, CDR1 is SEHNR and CDR2 is FQNEAQ (reference sequence). Trimming at V came to 4 bases and at J to 3 bases, leaving 3 bases not matched to a gene.

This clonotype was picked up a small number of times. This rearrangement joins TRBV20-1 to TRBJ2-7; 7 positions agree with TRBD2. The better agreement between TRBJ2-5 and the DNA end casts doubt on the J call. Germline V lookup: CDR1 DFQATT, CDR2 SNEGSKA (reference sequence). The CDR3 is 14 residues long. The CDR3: CSATWDGRRETQYF. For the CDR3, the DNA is TGCAGTGCAACCTGGGACGGGAGGAGGGAGACCCAGTACTTC.

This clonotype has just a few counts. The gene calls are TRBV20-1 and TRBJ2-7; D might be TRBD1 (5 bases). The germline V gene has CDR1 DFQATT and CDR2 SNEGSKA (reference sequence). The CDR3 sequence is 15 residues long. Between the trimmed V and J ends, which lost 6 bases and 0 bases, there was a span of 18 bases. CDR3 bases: TGCAGTGCCCACGCAGAACAGGCAAGCTCCTACGAGCAGTACTTC. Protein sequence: CSAHAEQASSYEQYF.

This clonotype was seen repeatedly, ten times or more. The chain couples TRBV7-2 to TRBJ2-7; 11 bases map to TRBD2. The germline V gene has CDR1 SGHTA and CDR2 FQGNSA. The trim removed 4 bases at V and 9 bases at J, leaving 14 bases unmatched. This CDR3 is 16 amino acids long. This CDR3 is CASSSPTSGALRSQYF. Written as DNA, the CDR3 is TGTGCCAGCAGCTCTCCGACTAGCGGGGCTCTACGATCGCAGTACTTC.

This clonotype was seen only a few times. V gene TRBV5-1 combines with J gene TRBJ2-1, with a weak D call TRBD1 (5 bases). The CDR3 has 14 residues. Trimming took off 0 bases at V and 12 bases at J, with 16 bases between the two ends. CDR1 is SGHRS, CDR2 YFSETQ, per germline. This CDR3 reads CASSLGLGQLGQFF. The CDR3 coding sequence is TGCGCCAGCAGCTTGGGTTTGGGGCAACTGGGGCAGTTCTTC.

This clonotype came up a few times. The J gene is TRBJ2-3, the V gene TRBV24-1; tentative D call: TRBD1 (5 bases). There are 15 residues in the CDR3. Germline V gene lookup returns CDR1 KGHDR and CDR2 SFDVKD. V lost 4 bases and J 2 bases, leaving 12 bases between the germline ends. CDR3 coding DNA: TGTGCCACCAGTGACAGGAAACAGGCCACAGATACGCAGTATTTT. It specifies CATSDRKQATDTQYF.

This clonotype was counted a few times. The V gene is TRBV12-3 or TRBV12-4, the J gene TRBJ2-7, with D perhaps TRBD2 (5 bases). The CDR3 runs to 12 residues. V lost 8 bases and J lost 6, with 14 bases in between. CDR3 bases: TGTGCCAGCGCAACTAGTTTCTCCGAGCAGTACTTC. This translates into CASATSFSEQYF.

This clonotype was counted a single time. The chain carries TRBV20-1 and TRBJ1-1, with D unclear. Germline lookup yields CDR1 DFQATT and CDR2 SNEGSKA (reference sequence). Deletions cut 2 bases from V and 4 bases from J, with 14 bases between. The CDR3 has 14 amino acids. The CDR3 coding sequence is TGCAGTGCTAGACCCATGCAGGATCCCACTGAAGCTTTCTTT. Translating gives CSARPMQDPTEAFF.

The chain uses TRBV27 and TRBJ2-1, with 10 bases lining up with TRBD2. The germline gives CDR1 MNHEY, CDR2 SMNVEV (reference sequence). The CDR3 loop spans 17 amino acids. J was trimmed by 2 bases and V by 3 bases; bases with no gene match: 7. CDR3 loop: CASSLGLAGVAYNEQFF. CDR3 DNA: TGTGCCAGCAGTTTGGGGCTAGCGGGAGTCGCCTACAATGAGCAGTTCTTC.

CDR3: CASSFSYAGSEQFF. The CDR3 nucleotides read TGTGCCAGCAGTTTCTCCTATGCTGGATCTGAGCAGTTCTTC. The V and J genes are TRBV12-3 or TRBV12-4 and TRBJ2-1; no reliable D call. The V end was cut by 3 bases, the J end by 9 bases, with 15 bases between. The CDR3 is made up of 14 amino acids.